This TCR beta chain was documented in a study of T cells in localized non-small cell lung cancer. Concerning this clone itself: The target antigen is unknown.

Study results and limitations: It remains possible that heterogeneity exists, since only one tumor region was sequenced. In adjacent lung, a median about 50 of the top 100 tumor clones were found. Tumor trailed uninvolved adjacent lung in T cell clonality, which peaked there. Longer overall survival was associated with a higher density of T cells in the blood.

Method: immunoSEQ multiplex PCR; TCRdb's copy keeps in-frame clones and lacks some. Seen here are over 30,000 clones, around four fifths observed once, and the top ten hold approximately 33%. Trimming at V came to 5 bases and at J to 0 bases, leaving 14 bases not matched to a gene. Germline-derived CDR1 and CDR2 are ENHRY and SYGVKD. CDR3 length: 20 residues. This chain connects TRBV10-3 to TRBJ2-6; 9 bases match TRBD1. Sample: peripheral blood, taken before any cancer treatment. The sequence derives from a male donor older than 55 with stage II squamous cell lung carcinoma. CDR3 DNA sequence: TGTGCCATCAGTCCACGTCCCGGGACAGGGACCAGCTCTGGGGCCAACGTCCTGACTTTC. It encodes CAISPRPGTGTSSGANVLTF.